This T cell receptor (beta chain) originates from a study of control samples from healthy donors and cancer patients. TCRdb keeps only in-frame clones here, not all; method: immunoSEQ multiplex PCR. The table shows 150,000 or so clones, with around 90% occurring only once. The CDR3 has 16 residues. The V end lost 4 bases, the J end lost 2 bases, and 16 bases lay between the germline ends. The germline CDR1 and CDR2 sequences are LGHNA and YNFKEQ. The sequenced material came from blood. This receptor was identified in a man aged 25-45 years in good health. The chain links TRBV4-2 to TRBJ2-3; possible D gene TRBD2, 5 bases. Here the CDR3 DNA reads TGTGCCAGCAGCCCCTTCAGCGGTCGACACACAGATACGCAGTATTTT. This gives the protein CASSPFSGRHTDTQYF.